These 2 T cell receptor beta chains were all obtained from the same sample, sequenced in a study of blood T cell repertoires in COVID-19. Produced via immunoSEQ multiplex PCR; TCRdb's table is partial and in-frame only. In the table there are about 370,000 clones, approximately 88% of which are singletons. The sequenced sample consisted of peripheral blood. The receptors stem from a woman in her 30s with COVID-19, enrolled during active disease.

The J gene is TRBJ2-1, the V gene TRBV4-1; TRBD1 aligns across 9 bases. The ends lost 1 base at V and 13 bases at J; junction bases unmatched: 11. The CDR3 is 15 amino acids. The germline V gene has CDR1 MGHRA and CDR2 YSYEKL. The CDR3 sequence is CASSQGPGQGFFQFF. For the CDR3, the DNA is TGCGCCAGCAGCCAAGGCCCGGGACAGGGTTTTTTCCAGTTCTTC.

The chain is built from TRBV7-2 and TRBJ1-2; the D gene is possibly TRBD1 (5 bases). The germline V gene has CDR1 SGHTA and CDR2 FQGNSA. CDR3 size: 14 residues. The V end lost 1 base, the J end lost 4 bases, and 10 bases lay between the germline ends. The CDR3 sequence is CASSLGQHSYGYTF. In DNA form, the CDR3 reads TGTGCCAGCAGCTTAGGACAGCACAGCTATGGCTACACCTTC.